This TCR beta chain originates from a study of T cells in localized non-small cell lung cancer. V was cut by 2 bases and J by 4 bases, with 13 bases left in between. Germline CDR1 and CDR2: SGHDN and FVKESK. The CDR3 length is 15 residues. The data were produced by immunoSEQ multiplex PCR, yet TCRdb's version contains in-frame clones alone and is incomplete. The table records tens of thousands of clones, 80% to 95% of them present only once. Specimen: peripheral blood mononuclear cells, collected before any cancer treatment. This receptor was identified in a female donor over 55 with stage II lung adenocarcinoma. The rearrangement uses TRBV14 and TRBJ2-3, with a tentative D call TRBD1 (5 bases). In DNA form, the CDR3 reads TGTGCCAGCAGCCAAAAGCGCAGGGCGGCAGATACGCAGTATTTT. Translated, it gives CASSQKRRAADTQYF.